The 8 T cell receptor beta chains below come from one sample, sequenced in a study of CD8+ T cells in alopecia areata. Treatment of the sample: oral pan-JAK inhibitor, 5-10 mg twice daily. Investigators isolated RNA and reverse transcribed it into cDNA to act as the sequencing template. Method: immunoSEQ multiplex PCR; TCRdb's copy keeps in-frame clones and lacks some. The sample shows about 200,000 clones, around two fifths of them seen only once. Sequenced material: CD4+ T cells sorted from blood, taken at approximately week 30, from a patient treated with tofacitinib. The receptor source for this set is a human donor with alopecia areata.

The J gene is TRBJ2-1, the V gene TRBV30; 9 nucleotides line up with TRBD2. There are 14 residues in the CDR3. Losses at the gene ends were 5 bases for V and 7 bases for J; bases not matched to a gene: 9. Per germline, CDR1 GTSNPN and CDR2 SVGIG (reference sequence). DNA for the CDR3: TGTGCCTGGGTCCTGGGTAGCGGGGGTAATGAGCAGTTCTTC. It translates to CAWVLGSGGNEQFF.

The rearrangement uses TRBV20-1 and TRBJ1-2, with D uncertain. Trimming pared 5 bases from V and 0 bases from J, leaving 4 bases between. This CDR3 spans 11 amino acids. In germline, CDR1 is DFQATT, CDR2 SNEGSKA (reference sequence). The CDR3 region has the DNA TGCAGTGCTTTAGCTAACTATGGCTACACCTTC. Translation: CSALANYGYTF.

The genes are TRBV6-1 and TRBJ1-6; D is perhaps TRBD1 (6 bases). V was trimmed by 11 bases and J by 4 bases, leaving 15 bases between them. The CDR3 is made up of 14 amino acids. The germline gives CDR1 MNHNS, CDR2 SASEGT. The CDR3 here is CAGHNGQYNSPLHF. CDR3 nucleotides: TGTGCCGGCCACAACGGACAGTATAATTCACCCCTCCACTTT.

This clone appeared a few times. This CDR3 reads CAWSHRGLFNQPQHF. CDR3 nucleotides: TGTGCCTGGAGCCACAGGGGGCTGTTTAATCAGCCCCAGCATTTT. V is TRBV30 and J is TRBJ1-5; 9 nucleotides match TRBD1. Germline-derived CDR1 and CDR2 are GTSNPN and SVGIG (reference sequence). J was trimmed by 4 bases and V by 3 bases; bases with no gene match: 7. The CDR3 has 15 amino acids.

The V call is TRBV6-1, the J call TRBJ2-7, with D possibly called TRBD1 or TRBD2 (5 bases each). Germline V gene data show CDR1 as MNHNS and CDR2 as SASEGT. V dropped 6 bases and J dropped 3 bases, with 9 bases sitting between them. The CDR3 extends over 12 amino acids. The CDR3 DNA reads as TGTGCCAGCAGGGGGGAGATCTACGAGCAGTACTTC. Encoded protein: CASRGEIYEQYF.

In its sample, this clone was seen a few times. This sequence joins TRBV11-2 and TRBJ2-3; the match to TRBD2 covers 12 bases. CDR1 and CDR2 from the germline V gene are SGHAT and FQNNGV. V lost 4 bases to trimming and J lost 0 bases; unmatched junction nucleotides: 2. The CDR3 sequence is 16 residues long. For the CDR3, the DNA is TGTGCCAGCAGCTCGGGACTAGCGGGCAGCACAGATACGCAGTATTTT. It translates to CASSSGLAGSTDTQYF.

This clone was recorded once. The gene calls are TRBV30 and TRBJ2-1; D gene uncertain. The V and J ends lost 4 bases and 0 bases respectively, with 13 bases between them. The CDR3 runs to 15 residues. The germline V gene encodes CDR1 GTSNPN and CDR2 SVGIG (reference sequence). CDR3 sequence reads: CAWTFGWSSYNEQFF. CDR3 in DNA: TGTGCCTGGACCTTTGGGTGGAGCTCCTACAATGAGCAGTTCTTC.

This chain connects TRBV29-1 to TRBJ2-3; unclear D gene. CDR3 size: 13 residues. Trimming took 3 bases from V and 2 from J, leaving 9 bases between them. Germline V gene data show CDR1 as SQVTM and CDR2 as ANQGSEA. As DNA, the CDR3 is TGCAGCGTTGACGAGGCCTACACAGATACGCAGTATTTT. It translates to CSVDEAYTDTQYF.